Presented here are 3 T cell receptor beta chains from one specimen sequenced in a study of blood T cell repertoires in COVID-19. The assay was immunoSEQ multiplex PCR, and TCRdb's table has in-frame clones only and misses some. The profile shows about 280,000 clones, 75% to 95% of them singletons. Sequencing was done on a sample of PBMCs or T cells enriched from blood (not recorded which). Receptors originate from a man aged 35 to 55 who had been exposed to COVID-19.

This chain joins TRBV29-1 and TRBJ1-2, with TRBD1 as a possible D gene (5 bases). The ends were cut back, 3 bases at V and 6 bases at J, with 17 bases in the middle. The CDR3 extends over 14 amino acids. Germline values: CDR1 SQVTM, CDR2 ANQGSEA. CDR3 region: CSVDDGGPLNGYTF. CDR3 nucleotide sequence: TGCAGCGTTGACGACGGGGGACCCCTTAATGGCTACACCTTC.

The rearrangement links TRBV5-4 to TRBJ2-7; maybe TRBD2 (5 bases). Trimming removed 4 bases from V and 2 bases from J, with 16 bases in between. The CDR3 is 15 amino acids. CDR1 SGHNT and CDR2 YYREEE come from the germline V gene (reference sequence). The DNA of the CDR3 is TGTGCCAGCAGCGGAGGCTTGCGACGGCCCTACGAGCAGTACTTC. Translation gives CASSGGLRRPYEQYF.

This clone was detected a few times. CDR3 residues: CASSSRGQPQHF. The DNA of the CDR3 is TGTGCCAGCAGCTCCAGGGGACAGCCCCAGCATTTT. The chain joins TRBV13 to TRBJ1-5; maybe TRBD1 (6 bases). This CDR3 has 12 residues. Germline CDR1 PRHDT, CDR2 FYEKMQ (reference sequence). V was cut by 4 bases and J by 7 bases, with 8 bases left in between. Full variable domain (missing parts from reference TRBV13 and TRBJ1-5): AAGVIQSPRHLIKEKRETATLKCYPIPRHDTVYWYQQGPGQDPQFLISFYEKMQSDKGSIPDRFSAQQFSDYHSELNMSSLELGDSALYFCASSSRGQPQHFGDGTRLSIL.